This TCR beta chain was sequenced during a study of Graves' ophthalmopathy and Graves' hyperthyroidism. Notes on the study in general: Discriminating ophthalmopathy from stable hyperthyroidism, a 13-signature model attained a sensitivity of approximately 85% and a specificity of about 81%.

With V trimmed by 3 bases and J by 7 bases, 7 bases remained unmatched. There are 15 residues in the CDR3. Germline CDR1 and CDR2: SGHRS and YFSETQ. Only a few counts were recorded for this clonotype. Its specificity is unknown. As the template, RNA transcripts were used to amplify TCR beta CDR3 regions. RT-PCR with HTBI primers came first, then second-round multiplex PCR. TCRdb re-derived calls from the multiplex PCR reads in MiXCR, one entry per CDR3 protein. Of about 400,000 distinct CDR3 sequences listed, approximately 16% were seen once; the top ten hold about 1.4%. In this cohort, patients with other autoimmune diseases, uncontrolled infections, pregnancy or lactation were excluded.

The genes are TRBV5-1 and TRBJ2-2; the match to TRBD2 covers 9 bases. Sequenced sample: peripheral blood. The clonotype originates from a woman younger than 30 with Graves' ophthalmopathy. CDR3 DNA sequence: TGCGCCAGCAGCTGGAGCGGGGGGCCCGACGGGGAGCTGTTTTTT. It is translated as CASSWSGGPDGELFF.